A single sample gave rise to the 27 T cell receptor beta chains below, sequenced in a study of molecular identifiers for immune sequencing clone quantification. TCRdb processed the PCR reads anew with MiXCR; each CDR3 protein has one entry. The data contain approximately 670,000 distinct CDR3 sequences, 15% to 20% of them singletons. The specimen sequenced was naive CD8+ T cells from blood, with Jurkat cell RNA spiked in. Subset in this sample: FACS-sorted CD8+CD4-CCR7+CD45RA+ naive T cells. The receptors stem from a human donor in good health. Some libraries in this study had Jurkat cell RNA spiked in.

Comments on this clonotype: A clone one base away is much larger, so this may be a read error. The V gene is TRBV9, the J gene TRBJ2-3; possible D gene TRBD1, 6 bases. Germline CDR1 reads SGDLS; CDR2 reads YYNGEE. The CDR3 spans 14 residues. The CDR3 here is CASAVGDTTGTQYF. The CDR3 coding sequence is TGTGCCAGCGCTGTGGGGGACACCACAGGTACGCAGTATTTT.

In its sample, this clonotype was seen a few times. A read error is possible here, since a much larger clone lies one base away. CDR3 nucleotides: TGTGCCAGCAGCTATAGTCAAGCTCTCCCCACCGGGGAGCTGTTTTTT. This codes for CASSYSQALPTGELFF. The chain recombines TRBV7-6 with TRBJ2-2; D gene uncertain. Germline lookup yields CDR1 SGHVS and CDR2 FNYEAQ. The CDR3 is made up of 16 amino acids. V lost 4 bases and J lost 4, with 16 bases in between. The full variable domain, its missing parts supplied by reference TRBV7-6 and TRBJ2-2, is GAGVSQSPRYKVTKRGQDVALRCDPISGHVSLYWYRQALGQGPEFLTYFNYEAQQDKSGLPNDRFSAERPEGSISTLTIQRTEQRDSAMYRCASSYSQALPTGELFFGEGSRLTVL.

This clonotype was found many times. The chain couples TRBV29-1 to TRBJ1-1; weak D call: TRBD1 (5 bases). Trimming removed 7 bases from V and 6 bases from J, with 15 bases in between. Germline CDR1 SQVTM, CDR2 ANQGSEA. The CDR3 contains 12 residues. Here the CDR3 DNA reads TGCAGCGCTTTTTCCCAGGGATCTGAAGCTTTCTTT. Its translation: CSAFSQGSEAFF.

This clonotype was seen repeatedly, ten times or more. The chain combines TRBV27 with TRBJ2-5; a weak D match, TRBD1 (5 bases). Per the germline V gene, CDR1 is MNHEY and CDR2 is SMNVEV (reference sequence). The CDR3 sequence is 14 residues long. Trimming left V 5 bases short and J 2 bases short, with 12 bases between. In DNA form, the CDR3 reads TGTGCCAGCAGTCATCAAGGGGCGCAAGAGACCCAGTACTTC. It specifies CASSHQGAQETQYF.

This clonotype was picked up a small number of times. V is TRBV20-1 and J is TRBJ1-1; a possible D gene is TRBD1 (5 bases). In germline, CDR1 is DFQATT, CDR2 SNEGSKA (reference sequence). V was cut by 1 base and J by 1 base, with 7 bases left in between. This CDR3 has 13 amino acids. The CDR3 loop reads CSARGQPNTEAFF. For the CDR3, the DNA is TGCAGTGCTAGAGGACAGCCGAACACTGAAGCTTTCTTT.

This clonotype was counted ten times or more. The rearrangement uses TRBV7-9 and TRBJ1-4; TRBD1 matches 11 bases. Germline-derived CDR1 and CDR2 are SEHNR and FQNEAQ (reference sequence). This CDR3 is built from 15 residues. V was clipped by 5 bases and J by 7 bases; unmatched bases: 6. CDR3: CASSPPGQGGEKLFF. In DNA form, the CDR3 reads TGTGCCAGCAGCCCTCCGGGACAGGGGGGTGAAAAACTGTTTTTT.

This clonotype was seen at least ten times. The V gene is TRBV7-9, the J gene TRBJ2-4; D possibly corresponds to TRBD1 (6 bases). V was shortened by 1 base and J by 0 bases, with 16 bases between the two germline ends. The CDR3 extends over 18 amino acids. Germline-derived CDR1 and CDR2 are SEHNR and FQNEAQ (reference sequence). The CDR3 loop reads CASSLVLQGSIAKNIQYF. The CDR3 DNA sequence: TGTGCCAGCAGCTTAGTATTGCAGGGGTCCATAGCCAAAAACATTCAGTACTTC.

There are many counts of this clonotype. The chain combines TRBV29-1 with TRBJ2-7, with D possibly matching TRBD1 (6 bases). V was pared by 4 bases and J by 4 bases, with 17 bases between. CDR1 is SQVTM and CDR2 is ANQGSEA in the germline V gene. The CDR3 sequence is 14 residues long. The CDR3 sequence is CSVVGEGTRYEQYF. Written as DNA, the CDR3 is TGCAGCGTTGTGGGCGAAGGGACACGTTACGAGCAGTACTTC.

This clonotype appeared once. This clone may be a read error of a much larger clone one base away. This chain uses TRBV6-5 with TRBJ2-3, with 10 bases that match TRBD2. The CDR3 is 16 residues long. Germline loops: CDR1 MNHEY, CDR2 SVGAGI. V gave up 2 bases and J gave up 3 bases; unmatched junction bases: 5. Here the CDR3 DNA reads TGTGCCAGCAGTTACGGGTTTAGCGGGGGGACAGATACGCAGTATTTT. It specifies CASSYGFSGGTDTQYF.

The sample holds many counts of this clonotype. The chain employs TRBV14 and TRBJ1-1; D unresolved. The CDR3 length is 15 residues. V was clipped by 1 base and J by 6 bases, with 15 bases between them. Looked up from germline, CDR1 is SGHDN and CDR2 is FVKESK. CDR3 coding DNA: TGTGCCAGCAGCCAAGTGGCGGGATCGATGGCTGAAGCTTTCTTT. Translating gives CASSQVAGSMAEAFF.

The chain recombines TRBV18 with TRBJ2-5; D possibly corresponds to TRBD1 (7 bases). The CDR3 length is 16 residues. Germline V CDR1 and CDR2: KGHSH, LQKENI. V lost 6 bases and J 2 bases, leaving 19 bases between the germline ends. The CDR3 DNA reads TGTGCCAGCTCGGGGGACAGCGGGCTGTCACAAGAGACCCAGTACTTC. This gives the protein CASSGDSGLSQETQYF.

This clonotype was seen ten or more times. The V and J genes are TRBV29-1 and TRBJ2-7; D is unresolved. The germline V gene encodes CDR1 SQVTM and CDR2 ANQGSEA. Trimming removed 5 bases from V and 13 bases from J, with 21 bases in between. The CDR3 length is 12 residues. The CDR3 here is CSVSTPVGSDYF. The CDR3, as DNA: TGCAGCGTTAGCACCCCCGTCGGGTCAGACTACTTC.

On this clonotype itself: A read error may explain this, as a much larger clone is one base away. J is TRBJ2-3 and V is TRBV12-3 or TRBV12-4; 9 nucleotides align to TRBD2. The CDR3 is 16 amino acids. V gave up 4 bases and J gave up 1 base; unmatched junction bases: 6. The CDR3 protein is CASSSQRTSGTDTQYF. CDR3 nucleotide sequence: TGTGCCAGCAGTTCTCAGAGGACTAGCGGCACAGATACGCAGTATTTT.

This clonotype occurred many times. The V call is TRBV5-1, the J call TRBJ2-5; either TRBD1 or TRBD2 may supply D (7 bases each). This CDR3 is 15 amino acids long. The germline V gene has CDR1 SGHRS and CDR2 YFSETQ. V lost 4 bases and J lost 5, with 18 bases in between. DNA of the CDR3: TGCGCCAGCAGCACCACAGGGGACGGGGGGGAGACCCAGTACTTC. Translated: CASSTTGDGGETQYF.

This clonotype was seen more than once but under ten times. The rearrangement links TRBV4-1 to TRBJ1-1, with D unresolved. The CDR3 covers 15 residues. Germline CDR1 and CDR2: MGHRA and YSYEKL. Between the trimmed V and J ends, which lost 1 base and 0 bases, there was a span of 9 bases. CDR3 amino acids: CASSQVLVMNTEAFF. For the CDR3, the DNA is TGCGCCAGCAGCCAAGTCCTCGTTATGAACACTGAAGCTTTCTTT.

This clonotype was seen a handful of times. The chain has TRBV6-5 and TRBJ2-1; 9 bases line up with TRBD2. The CDR3 is 15 amino acids. Germline V gives CDR1 MNHEY, CDR2 SVGAGI. V was clipped by 1 base and J by 5 bases; unmatched bases: 3. In DNA, the CDR3 is TGTGCCAGCAGTTACTTAGCGGGAGCGGACAATGAGCAGTTCTTC. Translating gives CASSYLAGADNEQFF.

This clonotype was observed many times. V gene TRBV5-6 combines with J gene TRBJ1-1; no reliable D call. Germline CDR1 SGHDT, CDR2 YYEEEE. V shed 0 bases and J shed 0 bases, with 6 bases lying between them. The CDR3 has 14 amino acids. The chain's CDR3 is CASSLAVMNTEAFF. The CDR3 DNA follows: TGTGCCAGCAGCTTGGCCGTGATGAACACTGAAGCTTTCTTT.

Note on this clonotype: This may come from a read error, since a much larger clone is one base off. V gene TRBV19 combines with J gene TRBJ2-5; D call uncertain. CDR3 length equals 15 residues. In germline, CDR1 is LNHDA, CDR2 SQIVND (reference sequence). The CDR3: CASSQLVRYQEAQYF. In nucleotides, the CDR3 is TGTGCCAGTAGTCAGCTAGTGAGGTACCAAGAGGCCCAGTACTTC.

The rearrangement links TRBV6-2 or TRBV6-3 to TRBJ1-2; D remains unclear. Per germline, CDR1 MNHEY and CDR2 SVGEGT. The CDR3 is made up of 16 amino acids. V was trimmed by 6 bases and J by 0 bases, leaving 17 bases between them. The CDR3 nucleotides are TGTGCCAGCAGGGGGAACCGGGCAGGAGCTAACTATGGCTACACCTTC. This codes for CASRGNRAGANYGYTF.

Remarks on this clonotype: A much larger clone lies one base from this, so it may be a read error. The chain is built from TRBV20-1 and TRBJ1-1, with D maybe TRBD1 (5 bases). V was shortened by 5 bases and J by 5 bases, with 33 bases between the two germline ends. The CDR3 spans 19 residues. Per germline, CDR1 DFQATT and CDR2 SNEGSKA (reference sequence). CDR3 residues: CSAADVLVWDGVSRTEAFF. The CDR3 DNA is TGCAGTGCTGCCGACGTCTTAGTATGGGACGGGGTTAGTAGGACTGAAGCTTTCTTT.

This clonotype was seen repeatedly, ten times or more. The gene calls are TRBV5-8 and TRBJ2-7; 7 bases fit TRBD1. The CDR3 sequence is 14 residues long. The J segment lost 7 bases and the V segment lost 4 bases, leaving 11 bases of the junction unmatched. From germline, CDR1 is SGHTS and CDR2 YDEGEE. CDR3 coding DNA: TGTGCCAGCAGCGCTCCGGGACAGAGTTGGGAGCAGTACTTC. The encoded protein is CASSAPGQSWEQYF.

This clonotype appeared many times. The V and J genes are TRBV13 and TRBJ1-5; the match to TRBD1 covers 7 bases. V lost 5 bases to trimming and J lost 6 bases; unmatched junction nucleotides: 13. Looked up from germline, CDR1 is PRHDT and CDR2 is FYEKMQ (reference sequence). The CDR3 is made up of 16 amino acids. CDR3 nucleotides: TGTGCCAGCAGCCCTCCCCCCCGACAGGGCGGTCAGCCCCAGCATTTT. Amino acid sequence: CASSPPPRQGGQPQHF.

This clonotype was seen a few times. V is TRBV10-2 and J is TRBJ2-1, with 9 bases lining up with TRBD1. The V gene's germline CDR1 is WSHSY and CDR2 SAAADI. CDR3 length: 15 residues. V gave up 7 bases and J gave up 8 bases; unmatched junction bases: 12. CDR3 in amino acids: CASKDRQGGFYEQFF. CDR3 DNA: TGCGCCAGCAAAGATAGACAGGGGGGGTTCTATGAGCAGTTCTTC.

This clonotype was counted at least ten times. The chain links TRBV10-1 to TRBJ2-2; D unclear. The germline V and J ends were trimmed by 10 bases and 6 bases, with 21 bases remaining between them. The CDR3 runs to 15 residues. CDR1 is WNHNN and CDR2 is SYGVQD in the germline V gene (reference sequence). The CDR3 loop is CATSPGARLAGELFF. In DNA form, the CDR3 reads TGCGCCACCTCGCCAGGAGCGAGGTTAGCCGGGGAGCTGTTTTTT.

This clonotype was counted a few times. The chain has TRBV6-2 or TRBV6-3 and TRBJ1-1; TRBD1 might be the D (6 bases). The CDR3 covers 16 residues. Trimming removed 2 bases at V and 1 base at J, with 14 bases between. Germline loops: CDR1 MNHEY, CDR2 SVGEGT. CDR3 DNA: TGTGCCAGCAGTTACCCCTCTGACAGGCCGAACACTGAAGCTTTCTTT. The encoded protein is CASSYPSDRPNTEAFF.

A note on this clonotype: The junction does not match germline at one end; this may be a read error. The V gene is TRBV5-1, the J gene TRBJ2-7; tentative D call: TRBD1 (5 bases). The CDR3 spans 12 residues. Germline CDR1 reads SGHRS; CDR2 reads YFSETQ. The CDR3 is CASSGHTHERYF. Here the CDR3 DNA reads TGCGCCAGCAGTGGACATACCCACGAGCGGTACTTC.

As to this clonotype: This sequence may be a read error, since a much larger clone differs from it by one base. The chain couples TRBV4-1 to TRBJ2-7; a weak D match, TRBD2 (9 bases). CDR1 and CDR2 from the germline V gene are MGHRA and YSYEKL. The CDR3 runs to 15 residues. CDR3 amino acids: CASSHGQGLAYGQYF. The CDR3 DNA sequence: TGCGCCAGCAGCCACGGACAGGGACTAGCCTACGGGCAGTACTTC.